This TCR beta chain was documented in a study of T cell changes during pregnancy in multiple sclerosis. The data were produced by immunoSEQ multiplex PCR, yet TCRdb's version contains in-frame clones alone and is incomplete. Found here are fewer than 85,000 clones, 90% to 95% of them singletons; the top ten hold approximately 2.8%. The sequence was collected from a female donor in good health, enrolled as a control in a pregnancy study. The starting material was peripheral blood, obtained after pregnancy.

CDR3 nucleotide sequence: TGTGCCAGCAGCCAAAACAGGGTAACCTACAATGAGCAGTTCTTC. Translated, it gives CASSQNRVTYNEQFF. V is TRBV14 and J is TRBJ2-1; maybe TRBD1 (6 bases). This CDR3 comprises 15 residues. From germline, CDR1 is SGHDN and CDR2 FVKESK. V lost 2 bases, J lost 2 bases, and 10 bases lay in between.